This T cell receptor (beta chain) is drawn from a study of cytomegalovirus exposure and HLA in healthy donors. In the study overall: Most genotyped donors, 81% of about 360, had Caucasian-associated genetic ancestry. General study results and limits: Sequencing likely generated an artifact that appeared as a cluster of highly shared sequence variants. The authors later linked a missense DCLRE1C variant to TCR beta V- and J-gene trimming.

J lost 5 bases, V lost 4 bases, and 3 bases had no gene match. The CDR3 runs 15 residues. Per the germline V gene, CDR1 is SSHAT and CDR2 is FNYEAQ (reference sequence). In the case of this clone: The antigen is not known.

It was with 60 Vbeta and 13 Jbeta primers that the PCR ran. Some clones are missing from TCRdb's copy, which holds only in-frame ones; the method was immunoSEQ multiplex PCR. The sample has some 220,000 clones; approximately 85% are singletons. Healthy bone marrow donors made up the donor group. The sequence came from a girl aged 2 to 10 in good health and CMV-seronegative. The sample taken for sequencing was PBMCs. The rearrangement joins TRBV7-7 to TRBJ2-1, with TRBD2 matching 12 bases. The CDR3 sequence is CASSSGLAGNNEQFF. The CDR3 DNA follows: TGTGCCAGCAGCTCCGGACTAGCGGGGAACAATGAGCAGTTCTTC.